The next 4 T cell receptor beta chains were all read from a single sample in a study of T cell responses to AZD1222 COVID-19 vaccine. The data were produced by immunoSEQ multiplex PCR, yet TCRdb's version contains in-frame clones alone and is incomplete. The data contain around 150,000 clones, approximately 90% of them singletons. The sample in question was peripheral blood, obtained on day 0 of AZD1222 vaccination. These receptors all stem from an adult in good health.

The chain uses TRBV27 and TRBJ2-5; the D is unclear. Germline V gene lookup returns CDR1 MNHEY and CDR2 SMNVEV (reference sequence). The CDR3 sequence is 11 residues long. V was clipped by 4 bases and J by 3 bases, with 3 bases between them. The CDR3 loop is CASSSEETQYF. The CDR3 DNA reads TGTGCCAGCAGTTCTGAAGAGACCCAGTACTTC.

This CDR3 reads CASSLAGYNSPLHF. The CDR3 DNA sequence: TGTGCCAGCAGCTTAGCAGGGTATAATTCACCCCTCCACTTT. This chain links TRBV7-2 with TRBJ1-6; D gene unclear. The ends were cut back, 0 bases at V and 4 bases at J, with 4 bases in the middle. The CDR3 totals 14 residues. Germline-derived CDR1 and CDR2 are SGHTA and FQGNSA.

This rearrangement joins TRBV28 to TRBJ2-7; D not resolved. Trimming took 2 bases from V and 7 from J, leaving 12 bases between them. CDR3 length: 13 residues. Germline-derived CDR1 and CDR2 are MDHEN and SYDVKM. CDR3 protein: CASSLVGYEEQYF. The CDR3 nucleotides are TGTGCCAGCAGTTTAGTCGGTTACGAAGAGCAGTACTTC.

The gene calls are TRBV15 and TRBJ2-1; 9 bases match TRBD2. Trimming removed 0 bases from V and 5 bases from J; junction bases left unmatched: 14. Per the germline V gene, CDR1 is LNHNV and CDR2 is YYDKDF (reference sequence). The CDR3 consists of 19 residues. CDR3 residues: CATSRDWSLGGRENNEQFF. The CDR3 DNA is TGTGCCACCAGCAGAGATTGGTCCTTAGGCGGGAGGGAAAACAATGAGCAGTTCTTC.